This T cell receptor beta chain was recovered during a study of tumor-infiltrating lymphocytes in primary liver carcinoma. Overall study results and limits: The study found only about 7-24% of top clones in all five tumor regions. Tumor region pairs showed greater overlap than either tumor-adjacent or tumor-blood pairs did.

Worth noting for this clonotype: Its antigen is not identified. The junction differs from germline at one of its ends, possibly a read error.

Both RNA and DNA were isolated together from about 19-30 mg of bulk tissue that had not been sorted. Over 80% of the cells were viable tumor cells in every tumor sample. Total RNA amounting to 500 ng was the source from which TCR beta cDNA was made with a constant-region primer. Three nested multiplex PCR rounds of slightly modified ARM-PCR generated TCR beta libraries. TRBV1-TRBV30 forward primers and a C-beta reverse primer were used in the first two PCR rounds, which each ran for about 11 cycles. TCRdb reprocessed the multiplex PCR reads with MiXCR, giving one entry per CDR3 protein. Altogether about 100,000 distinct CDR3 sequences are present, more than 65% being singletons, with the ten largest covering 7.5% to 10%. The CDR3 contains 13 residues. Germline V gene data show CDR1 as WSHSY and CDR2 as SAAADI.

The chain recombines TRBV10-2 with TRBJ1-1, with D perhaps matching TRBD1 (5 bases). This receptor was identified in an older woman with primary liver carcinoma and hepatitis B virus infection. Sequencing input: liver tumor tissue from sampling region 5. This sample's subset: tumor region T5, tumor centre. The CDR3 sequence: CSSSTTGGTEAFF. The CDR3 nucleotides are TGCTCCAGCAGTACCACAGGAGGCACTGAAGCTTTCTTT.